Reported below is one T cell receptor beta chain. Methods used by the authors: Estimated nucleated cell counts came from reference gene primer amplification. Produced via immunoSEQ multiplex PCR; TCRdb's table is partial and in-frame only. V and J calls and clone size are given by that table; D and trimming were obtained from the DNA. This table holds more than 150,000 clones, less than 90% found once. The CDR3 contains 13 residues. From germline, CDR1 is MDHEN and CDR2 SYDVKM. The ends were cut back, 1 base at V and 2 bases at J, with 6 bases in the middle. This record comes from a study of blood T cell repertoires in COVID-19. Looking at the study overall: COVID-19 samples collected from the United States, Italy and Spain covered acute and convalescent phases. T cells, B-cell-depleted T cells, or PBMCs provided the cDNA or gDNA that served as material.

The sample comprised peripheral blood. The chain uses TRBV28 and TRBJ2-7; maybe TRBD1 (6 bases). The TCR originated in a man in his sixties or seventies with active or convalescent COVID-19. The CDR3: CASSLYRAYEQYF. The CDR3 DNA reads TGTGCCAGCAGTTTATACAGGGCCTACGAGCAGTACTTC. Drawing the rest from reference TRBV28 and TRBJ2-7, the complete variable domain is DVKVTQSSRYLVKRTGEKVFLECVQDMDHENMFWYRQDPGLGLRLIYFSYDVKMKEKGDIPEGYSVSREKKERFSLILESASTNQTSMYLCASSLYRAYEQYFGPGTRLTVT.